Below are 5 T cell receptor beta chains sequenced from a single sample in a study of cytomegalovirus exposure and HLA in healthy donors. Method: immunoSEQ multiplex PCR; TCRdb's copy keeps in-frame clones and lacks some. The table has 350,000 or so clones, roughly 88% seen once. Sequencing used PBMCs. Receptor source: a woman aged 18-29 years in good health and CMV-seronegative.

This chain uses TRBV30 with TRBJ1-2, with TRBD1 as a possible D gene (5 bases). The CDR3 covers 12 residues. Germline CDR1 is GTSNPN and CDR2 is SVGIG (reference sequence). V was trimmed by 8 bases and J by 1 base, leaving 11 bases between them. The CDR3 DNA reads as TGTGCCCTGGGGGGGATTAACTATGGCTACACCTTC. This gives the protein CALGGINYGYTF.

The V call is TRBV2, the J call TRBJ2-5, with 7 bases identical to TRBD2. CDR3 length equals 14 residues. CDR1 is SNHLY and CDR2 is FYNNEI in the germline V gene. The junction had 6 bases not matched to a gene; V was cut back by 5 bases and J by 3 bases. The DNA of the CDR3 is TGTGCCAGCAGTCTAATTCTAGCGGAAGAGACCCAGTACTTC. As protein: CASSLILAEETQYF.

The chain recombines TRBV5-6 with TRBJ2-1; 7 nucleotides align to TRBD1. There are 16 residues in the CDR3. Trimming cost V 4 bases and J 4 bases; bases outside gene matches: 11. Germline-derived CDR1 and CDR2 are SGHDT and YYEEEE. CDR3 amino acids: CASSGGNRDRYNEQFF. The CDR3 coding sequence is TGTGCCAGCAGCGGAGGAAACCGGGACAGATACAATGAGCAGTTCTTC.

This sequence joins TRBV14 and TRBJ2-1; no firm D call. The CDR3 contains 14 residues. Germline CDR1 reads SGHDN; CDR2 reads FVKESK. V lost 2 bases to trimming and J lost 7 bases, with 12 bases between them. As DNA, the CDR3 is TGTGCCAGCAGCCAAATCTTAGCACGGAATGAGCAGTTCTTC. Translating gives CASSQILARNEQFF.

This rearrangement joins TRBV28 to TRBJ2-7; 7 bases match TRBD1. The ends lost 6 bases at V and 2 bases at J; junction bases unmatched: 4. Germline CDR1 MDHEN, CDR2 SYDVKM. There are 13 residues in the CDR3. CDR3: CASSPTGPYEQYF. The CDR3 bases are TGTGCCAGCAGCCCGACAGGGCCCTACGAGCAGTACTTC.